The rows below give T cell receptor beta chains drawn from one sample of a study of blood T cell repertoires in COVID-19. Sequencing used immunoSEQ multiplex PCR; TCRdb keeps in-frame clones, though not all of them. The table records some 150,000 clones, about 79% of them present only once. The sample consisted of peripheral blood. The receptors derive from a woman aged 80 or over with acute or convalescent COVID-19. CDR3s include the opening cysteine and the closing phenylalanine or tryptophan. The order of the fields is clone size, V gene, J gene, D gene, CDR3 protein, CDR3 DNA. The D gene is left open where the match is weak. Size is stated for part of the rows, as once, few or many counts, or as a class when the clone is expanded.

clone_size: NA; v_call: TRBV4-1; j_call: TRBJ2-5; d_call: TRBD2; cdr3_aa: CASSQDWLGTSGTQETQYF; cdr3_nt: TGCGCCAGCAGCCAAGATTGGTTAGGGACTAGCGGGACACAAGAGACCCAGTACTTC
clone_size: NA; v_call: TRBV6-5; j_call: TRBJ2-1; d_call: NA; cdr3_aa: CATTGHPTYNEQFF; cdr3_nt: TGTGCCACCACGGGACATCCGACATACAATGAGCAGTTCTTC
clone_size: NA; v_call: TRBV27; j_call: TRBJ2-2; d_call: NA; cdr3_aa: CASRWGINTGELFF; cdr3_nt: TGTGCCAGCCGGTGGGGCATTAACACCGGGGAGCTGTTTTTT
clone_size: NA; v_call: TRBV11-2; j_call: TRBJ1-1; d_call: TRBD1; cdr3_aa: CASTARRQGSEAFF; cdr3_nt: TGTGCCAGCACTGCCAGAAGACAGGGGTCTGAAGCTTTCTTT
clone_size: NA; v_call: TRBV27; j_call: TRBJ1-5; d_call: TRBD1; cdr3_aa: CASSAGQDFNEPQHF; cdr3_nt: TGTGCCAGCAGTGCGGGACAGGACTTTAATGAGCCCCAGCATTTT
clone_size: NA; v_call: TRBV6-6; j_call: TRBJ2-2; d_call: TRBD1; cdr3_aa: CASSRQGTANTGELFF; cdr3_nt: TGTGCCAGCAGCCGACAGGGGACCGCGAACACCGGGGAGCTGTTTTTT
clone_size: once; v_call: TRBV11-2; j_call: TRBJ2-2; d_call: TRBD1; cdr3_aa: CASSFTGGSSTGELFF; cdr3_nt: TGTGCCAGCAGCTTCACAGGGGGCTCTAGCACCGGGGAGCTGTTTTTT
clone_size: once; v_call: TRBV2; j_call: TRBJ1-2; d_call: TRBD1; cdr3_aa: CAIPDRARLVGYTF; cdr3_nt: TGTGCCATCCCGGACAGGGCACGTTTGGTCGGCTACACCTTC
clone_size: few; v_call: TRBV29-1; j_call: TRBJ1-1; d_call: NA; cdr3_aa: CSQRRNTEAFF; cdr3_nt: TGCAGTCAGAGGCGCAACACTGAAGCTTTCTTT
clone_size: NA; v_call: TRBV15; j_call: TRBJ2-2; d_call: TRBD1; cdr3_aa: CATSRGTGGLRNTGELFF; cdr3_nt: TGTGCCACCAGCAGGGGGACAGGGGGCTTGAGAAACACCGGGGAGCTGTTTTTT
clone_size: NA; v_call: TRBV4-2; j_call: TRBJ1-1; d_call: NA; cdr3_aa: CASSQEGGGWTEAFF; cdr3_nt: TGTGCCAGCAGCCAAGAGGGGGGTGGTTGGACTGAAGCTTTCTTT
clone_size: once; v_call: TRBV19; j_call: TRBJ2-2; d_call: NA; cdr3_aa: CASSARGVRAGELFF; cdr3_nt: TGTGCCAGTAGCGCCAGGGGTGTGAGAGCCGGGGAGCTGTTTTTT
clone_size: once; v_call: TRBV4-3; j_call: TRBJ2-1; d_call: TRBD2; cdr3_aa: CASSQRASGGNNEQFF; cdr3_nt: TGCGCCAGCAGCCAAAGGGCTAGCGGGGGGAACAATGAGCAGTTCTTC
clone_size: NA; v_call: TRBV5-8; j_call: TRBJ2-5; d_call: TRBD1; cdr3_aa: CASSLGGTGGETQYF; cdr3_nt: TGTGCCAGCAGCTTGGGGGGGACAGGGGGAGAGACCCAGTACTTC
clone_size: NA; v_call: TRBV7-9; j_call: TRBJ2-7; d_call: TRBD1; cdr3_aa: CASSEGQGNEQYF; cdr3_nt: TGTGCCAGCAGCGAGGGACAGGGTAACGAGCAGTACTTC
clone_size: NA; v_call: TRBV14; j_call: TRBJ1-1; d_call: NA; cdr3_aa: CASSLGRIVVPEAFF; cdr3_nt: TGTGCCAGCAGCCTTGGGAGAATAGTTGTCCCTGAAGCTTTCTTT
clone_size: once; v_call: TRBV2; j_call: TRBJ1-2; d_call: TRBD1; cdr3_aa: CASSRDSEGYTF; cdr3_nt: TGTGCCAGCAGTAGGGACAGCGAAGGCTACACCTTC
clone_size: NA; v_call: TRBV3-1/TRBV3-2; j_call: TRBJ1-4; d_call: TRBD1; cdr3_aa: CASSQDTRGHEKLFF; cdr3_nt: TGTGCCAGCAGCCAAGATACCAGGGGGCATGAAAAACTGTTTTTT
clone_size: NA; v_call: TRBV19; j_call: TRBJ2-1; d_call: NA; cdr3_aa: CASSIFQETEQFF; cdr3_nt: TGTGCCAGTAGTATTTTCCAGGAAACGGAGCAGTTCTTC
clone_size: once; v_call: TRBV11-3; j_call: TRBJ1-1; d_call: NA; cdr3_aa: CASSLYAGADAFF; cdr3_nt: TGTGCCAGCAGCTTATACGCGGGCGCGGATGCTTTCTTT